This TCR beta chain is drawn from a study of T cells in Graves' hyperthyroidism and ophthalmopathy. Study details: Peripheral blood was collected at initial diagnosis, before any treatment. Study-level results: Ophthalmopathy prediction by the model preceded onset by a median roughly 6 months.

This clonotype was counted between two and nine times. Its antigen is as yet unknown. The CDR3 has 17 amino acids. Germline CDR1 and CDR2: SNHLY and FYNNEI. V lost 2 bases, J lost 0 bases, and 14 bases lay in between. It was uncontrolled infection, other autoimmune disease, pregnancy or lactation that excluded patients. Based on clinical symptoms, serum thyroxine and TRAb, thyroid ultrasound and orbital computed tomography, diagnoses were reached. Regions amplified from RNA transcripts were the TCR beta CDR3 regions. When the TCR CDR3 underwent first-round RT-PCR, the HTBI primer set was used. MiXCR, applied by TCRdb to the multiplex PCR reads, yields one record per CDR3 protein. The sample shows about 760,000 distinct CDR3 sequences, approximately 36% of them seen only once.

Sequenced material: blood. The J gene is TRBJ2-1, the V gene TRBV2; D unclear. The TCR comes from a woman in her thirties or forties with Graves' hyperthyroidism. This chain's CDR3 is CASSESPVTSSYNEQFF. The CDR3 DNA follows: TGTGCCAGCAGTGAATCCCCGGTCACGAGCTCCTACAATGAGCAGTTCTTC.